This T cell receptor beta chain appears in the sequencing data of a study of blood T cells in healthy people across ages. The CDR3 sequence is 18 residues long. With V trimmed by 5 bases and J by 3 bases, 13 bases remained unmatched. The germline gives CDR1 PRHDT, CDR2 FYEKMQ (reference sequence). The use of a sample-barcoded 5' primer and a J-beta primer mix characterized a second PCR of 7 to 11 cycles. Each CDR3 protein is one row after TCRdb ran MiXCR on the 5' RACE reads. The sample holds about 1.6 million distinct CDR3 sequences, about 35% seen once. The V call is TRBV13, the J call TRBJ2-3, with 11 bases fitting TRBD2. This receptor was identified in a woman aged 25-40 years in good health. Material: blood. CDR3 nucleotides: TGTGCCAGCAGCAAAGGTGCGGGACTAGCGGTTTCTACAGATACGCAGTATTTT. Translation gives CASSKGAGLAVSTDTQYF.